These 3 T cell receptor beta chains came from one sample sequenced in a study of T cells after yellow fever vaccination. TCRdb ran MiXCR on the 5' RACE reads and lists one entry per CDR3 protein. The sample carries hundreds of thousands of distinct CDR3 sequences, 8.5% to 10% recorded once. Sequencing was performed on PBMCs, taken on the day of the first yellow fever vaccination. Receptors originate from a man aged 18 to 30 who received the YFV17D yellow fever vaccine.

This clonotype occurred a few times. V and J are TRBV18 and TRBJ1-1; TRBD1 might be the D (6 bases). This CDR3 has 15 residues. Germline V gives CDR1 KGHSH, CDR2 LQKENI. V was cut by 5 bases and J by 2 bases, with 15 bases left in between. CDR3 DNA sequence: TGTGCCAGCTCAACTACAGGGATCGGAAACACTGAAGCTTTCTTT. Translation: CASSTTGIGNTEAFF.

This clonotype was seen a handful of times. V and J are TRBV15 and TRBJ2-1, with D unresolved. CDR3 length equals 14 residues. Trimming took 3 bases from V and 5 from J, leaving 11 bases between them. Germline V gives CDR1 LNHNV, CDR2 YYDKDF (reference sequence). CDR3 coding DNA: TGTGCCACCAGCAGCCGAGACCGTAACAATGAGCAGTTCTTC. Its translation is CATSSRDRNNEQFF.

The V and J genes are TRBV9 and TRBJ1-1, with D perhaps matching TRBD1 (6 bases). The V and J ends lost 3 bases and 7 bases respectively, with 13 bases between them. Per the germline V gene, CDR1 is SGDLS and CDR2 is YYNGEE. The CDR3 contains 13 residues. CDR3 coding DNA: TGTGCCAGCAGCGCTAGAATGGACAGTGAAGCTTTCTTT. Its protein is CASSARMDSEAFF.